This T cell receptor (beta chain) stems from a study of cytomegalovirus exposure and HLA in healthy donors. Findings and limits, study-wide: Three CMV-associated chains proved CMV antigen-specific in vitro. Later, an analysis found that TCR clusters from the first cohort tended to co-occur in the 120 validation repertoires. Rare TCR sequences predominated, though certain public TCRs were found in many donors.

Sequenced by immunoSEQ multiplex PCR; TCRdb stores in-frame clones only, minus some. Seen here are roughly 190,000 clones, about nine tenths observed once, and the top ten hold about 7.7%. In regard to this clone: Its specificity is not known.

The donors belonged to the approximately 120-subject validation cohort, separate from the roughly 720-subject first cohort. With 6 bases removed from V and 2 bases from J, the gap between germline ends came to 7 bases. In germline, CDR1 is LNHDA, CDR2 SQIVND (reference sequence). The CDR3 is made up of 13 amino acids. The chain employs TRBV19 and TRBJ2-2, with D possibly being TRBD2 (6 bases). Sequencing was done on a sample of PBMCs. This receptor was identified in a man aged 25-40 years in good health and CMV-seropositive. This chain's CDR3 is CASSGRNTGELFF. CDR3 bases: TGTGCCAGTAGCGGGAGAAACACCGGGGAGCTGTTTTTT. The variable domain in full, completed from reference TRBV19 and TRBJ2-2, reads DGGITQSPKYLFRKEGQNVTLSCEQNLNHDAMYWYRQDPGQGLRLIYYSQIVNDFQKGDIAEGYSVSREKKESFPLTVTSAQKNPTAFYLCASSGRNTGELFFGEGSRLTVL.